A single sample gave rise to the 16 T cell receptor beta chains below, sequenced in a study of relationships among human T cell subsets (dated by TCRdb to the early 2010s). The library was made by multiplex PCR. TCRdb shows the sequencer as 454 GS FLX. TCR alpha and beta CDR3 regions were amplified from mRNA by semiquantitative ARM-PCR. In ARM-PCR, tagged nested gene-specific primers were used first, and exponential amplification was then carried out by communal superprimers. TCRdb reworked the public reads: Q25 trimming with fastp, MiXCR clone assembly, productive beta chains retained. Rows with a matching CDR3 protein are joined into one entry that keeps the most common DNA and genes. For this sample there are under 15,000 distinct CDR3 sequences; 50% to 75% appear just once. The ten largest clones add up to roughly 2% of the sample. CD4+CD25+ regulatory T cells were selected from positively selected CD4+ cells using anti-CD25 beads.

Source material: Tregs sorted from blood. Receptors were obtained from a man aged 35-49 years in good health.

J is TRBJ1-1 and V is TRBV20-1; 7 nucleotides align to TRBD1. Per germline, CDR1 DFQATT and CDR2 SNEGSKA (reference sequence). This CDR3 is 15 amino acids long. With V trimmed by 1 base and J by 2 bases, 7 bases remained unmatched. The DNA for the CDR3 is TGCAGTGCTAGAGTACAGGGGACACTCAACACTGAAGCTTTCTTT. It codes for CSARVQGTLNTEAFF.

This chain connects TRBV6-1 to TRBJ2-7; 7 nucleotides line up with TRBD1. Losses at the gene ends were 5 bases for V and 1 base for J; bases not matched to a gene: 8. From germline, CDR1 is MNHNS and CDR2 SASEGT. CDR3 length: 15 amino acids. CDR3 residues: CASSKDRAGSYEQYF. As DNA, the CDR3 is TGTGCCAGCAGTAAAGACAGGGCTGGTTCCTACGAGCAGTACTTC.

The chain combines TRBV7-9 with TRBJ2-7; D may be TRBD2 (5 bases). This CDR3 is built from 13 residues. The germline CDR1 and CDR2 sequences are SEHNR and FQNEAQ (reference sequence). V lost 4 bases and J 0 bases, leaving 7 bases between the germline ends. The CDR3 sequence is CASSWESSYEQYF. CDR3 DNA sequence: TGTGCCAGCAGCTGGGAGAGCTCCTACGAGCAGTACTTC.

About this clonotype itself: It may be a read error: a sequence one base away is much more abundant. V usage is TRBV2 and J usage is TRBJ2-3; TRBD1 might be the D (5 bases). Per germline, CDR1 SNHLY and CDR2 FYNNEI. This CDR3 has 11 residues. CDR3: CVSAGIDTQYF. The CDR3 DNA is TGTGTCAGCGCAGGGATAGATACGCAGTATTTT. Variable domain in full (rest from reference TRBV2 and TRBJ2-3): EPEVTQTPSHQVTQMGQEVILRCVPISNHLYFYWYRQILGQKVEFLVSFYNNEISEKSEIFDDQFSVERPDGSNFTLKIRSTKLEDSAMYFCVSAGIDTQYFGPGTRLTVL.

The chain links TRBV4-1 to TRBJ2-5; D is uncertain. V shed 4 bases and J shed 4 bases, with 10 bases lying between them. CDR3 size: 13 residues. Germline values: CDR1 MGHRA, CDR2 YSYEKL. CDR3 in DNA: TGCGCCAGCAGCCTAGGGAACACAGAGACCCAGTACTTC. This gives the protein CASSLGNTETQYF.

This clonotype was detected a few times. DNA of the CDR3: TGTGCCAGCAGCGCAAAAGGACTGGCTAACGTGCAAGAGACCCAGTACTTC. Encoded protein: CASSAKGLANVQETQYF. This chain links TRBV11-3 with TRBJ2-5; tentatively, D is TRBD2 (5 bases). The ends were cut back, 5 bases at V and 2 bases at J, with 21 bases in the middle. The CDR3 spans 17 residues. Germline CDR1 SGHNT, CDR2 YENEEA.

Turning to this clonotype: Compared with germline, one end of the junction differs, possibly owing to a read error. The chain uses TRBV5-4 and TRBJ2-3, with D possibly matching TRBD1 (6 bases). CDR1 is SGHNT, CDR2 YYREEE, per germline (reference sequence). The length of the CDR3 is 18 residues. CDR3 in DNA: TGCGCCAGCAGCTCACCCGGATTAAGCAGGGGCCGCACAGATACGCAGTATTTT. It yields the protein CASSSPGLSRGRTDTQYF. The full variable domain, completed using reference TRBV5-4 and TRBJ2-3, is ETGVTQSPTHLIKTRGQQVTLRCSSQSGHNTVSWYQQALGQGPQFIFQYYREEENGRGNFPPRFSGLQFPNYSSELNVNALELDDSALYLCASSSPGLSRGRTDTQYFGPGTRLTVL.

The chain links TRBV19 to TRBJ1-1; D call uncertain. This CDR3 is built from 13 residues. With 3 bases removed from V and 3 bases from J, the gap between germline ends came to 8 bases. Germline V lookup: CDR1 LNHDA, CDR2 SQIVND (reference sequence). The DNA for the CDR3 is TGTGCCAGTAGTATGGACCGGGACACTGAAGCTTTCTTT. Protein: CASSMDRDTEAFF.

CDR3 bases: TGTGCCAGCCGGGGGGTCGGACAGTCCCCTCCCTACTTC. Its protein is CASRGVGQSPPYF. V and J are TRBV2 and TRBJ2-4; tentatively, D is TRBD2 (7 bases). The germline CDR1 and CDR2 sequences are SNHLY and FYNNEI. The V end lost 8 bases, the J end lost 16 bases, and 24 bases lay between the germline ends. This CDR3 has 13 residues.

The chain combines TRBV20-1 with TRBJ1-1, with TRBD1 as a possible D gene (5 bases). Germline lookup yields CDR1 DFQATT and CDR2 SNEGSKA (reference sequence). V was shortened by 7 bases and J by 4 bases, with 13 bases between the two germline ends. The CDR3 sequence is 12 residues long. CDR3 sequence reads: CSVPVGGTEAFF. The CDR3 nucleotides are TGCAGTGTCCCGGTCGGGGGCACTGAAGCTTTCTTT.

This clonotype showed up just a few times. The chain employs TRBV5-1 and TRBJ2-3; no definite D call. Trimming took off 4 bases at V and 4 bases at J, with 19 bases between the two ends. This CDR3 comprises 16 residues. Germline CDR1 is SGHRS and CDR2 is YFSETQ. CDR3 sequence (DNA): TGCGCCAGCAGCCCGGTGGGCCGATCGTGGTCAGATACGCAGTATTTT. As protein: CASSPVGRSWSDTQYF.

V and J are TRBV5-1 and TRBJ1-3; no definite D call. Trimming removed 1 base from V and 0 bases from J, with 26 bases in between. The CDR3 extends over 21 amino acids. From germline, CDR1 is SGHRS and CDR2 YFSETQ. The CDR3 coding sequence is TGCGCCAGCAGCTTGAATCCCTCTGTTGGGCGCGGCTGGGACTCTGGAAACACCATATATTTT. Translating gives CASSLNPSVGRGWDSGNTIYF.

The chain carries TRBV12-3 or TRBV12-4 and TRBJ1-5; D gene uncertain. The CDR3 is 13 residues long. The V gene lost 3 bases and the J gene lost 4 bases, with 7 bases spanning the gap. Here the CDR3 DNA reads TGTGCCAGCAGTTTCCAAGGGAATCAGCCCCAGCATTTT. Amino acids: CASSFQGNQPQHF.

The CDR3 DNA reads as TGTGCCAGCCGGGACGGGCTAGCTGGGGCCAACGTCCTGACTTTC. The encoded protein is CASRDGLAGANVLTF. The chain carries TRBV12-3 or TRBV12-4 and TRBJ2-6, with D perhaps TRBD1 or TRBD2 (5 bases each). With 8 bases removed from V and 2 bases from J, the gap between germline ends came to 13 bases. The CDR3 is 15 amino acids.

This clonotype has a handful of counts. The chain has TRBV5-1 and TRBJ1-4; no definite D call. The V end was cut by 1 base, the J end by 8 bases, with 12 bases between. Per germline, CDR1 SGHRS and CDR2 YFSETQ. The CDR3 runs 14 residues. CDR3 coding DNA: TGCGCCAGCAGCTTGACAGCCGGGAACGAAAAACTGTTTTTT. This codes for CASSLTAGNEKLFF. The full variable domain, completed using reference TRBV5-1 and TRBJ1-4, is KAGVTQTPRYLIKTRGQQVTLSCSPISGHRSVSWYQQTPGQGLQFLFEYFSETQRNKGNFPGRFSGRQFSNSRSEMNVSTLELGDSALYLCASSLTAGNEKLFFGSGTQLSVL.

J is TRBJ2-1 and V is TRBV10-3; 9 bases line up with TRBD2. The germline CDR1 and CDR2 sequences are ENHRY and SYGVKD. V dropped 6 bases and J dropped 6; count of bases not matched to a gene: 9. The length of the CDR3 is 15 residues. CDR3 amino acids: CAISPRAGGGNEQFF. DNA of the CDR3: TGTGCCATCAGCCCCCGAGCGGGGGGCGGCAATGAGCAGTTCTTC.